A single sample is the source of the 22 T cell receptor beta chains below, sequenced in a study of molecular identifiers for immune sequencing clone quantification. TCRdb re-called the PCR reads through MiXCR, storing one row per CDR3 protein. Seen here are about 36,000 distinct CDR3 sequences, around a sixth observed once, and the top ten hold roughly 7.3%. The sequenced sample consisted of naive CD8+ T cells from blood, with Jurkat cell RNA spiked in. Regarding subset: FACS-sorted CD8+CD4-CCR7+CD45RA+ naive T cells. Receptor source: a human donor in good health. Some libraries in this study had Jurkat cell RNA spiked in.

A few counts support this clonotype. CDR3 sequence (DNA): TGTGCCAGCAGTTACTCGATGGGGGCAGATACGCAGTATTTT. Encoded protein: CASSYSMGADTQYF. J is TRBJ2-3 and V is TRBV6-5, with D possibly being TRBD1 or TRBD2 (5 bases each). The CDR3 is 14 amino acids. CDR1 and CDR2 (germline): MNHEY, SVGAGI. Trimming removed 0 bases at V and 4 bases at J, with 8 bases between.

This clonotype was observed once. In this CDR3 the conserved last residue, phenylalanine or tryptophan, is missing, so a read error is likely. The chain couples TRBV6-2 or TRBV6-3 to TRBJ1-1; the D is unclear. The germline gives CDR1 MNHEY, CDR2 SVGEGT. Trimming left V 2 bases short and J 2 bases short, with 6 bases between. The CDR3 spans 13 residues. CDR3 sequence reads: CASSYNGNTEAFS. CDR3 sequence (DNA): TGTGCCAGCAGTTACAACGGCAACACTGAAGCTTTCTCT.

This clonotype was found many times. This rearrangement joins TRBV13 to TRBJ2-5; D is perhaps TRBD1 (5 bases). Germline V CDR1 and CDR2: PRHDT, FYEKMQ (reference sequence). Trimming pared 2 bases from V and 8 bases from J, leaving 6 bases between. The CDR3 totals 11 residues. The CDR3 region is CASSLQGTQYF. The CDR3 nucleotides are TGTGCCAGCAGCTTACAGGGAACCCAGTACTTC.

The rearrangement links TRBV19 to TRBJ1-5; D is uncertain. Germline V gene data show CDR1 as LNHDA and CDR2 as SQIVND (reference sequence). V lost 3 bases, J lost 0 bases, and 9 bases lay in between. The CDR3 has 15 amino acids. This CDR3 reads CASSILSGSNQPQHF. The CDR3 DNA is TGTGCCAGTAGTATCCTAAGTGGTAGCAATCAGCCCCAGCATTTT.

This chain connects TRBV6-2 or TRBV6-3 to TRBJ1-1; 8 bases are a match to TRBD1. Germline assignment: CDR1 MNHEY and CDR2 SVGEGT. The CDR3 covers 14 residues. V lost 7 bases to trimming and J lost 5 bases; unmatched junction nucleotides: 9. The CDR3 spells CASTEGQGLTEAFF. The DNA for the CDR3 is TGTGCCAGCACCGAAGGACAGGGATTGACTGAAGCTTTCTTT.

The J gene is TRBJ1-2, the V gene TRBV7-2, with 7 bases fitting TRBD1. This CDR3 is 14 amino acids long. The trim removed 5 bases at V and 5 bases at J, leaving 8 bases unmatched. Germline lookup yields CDR1 SGHTA and CDR2 FQGNSA. In DNA, the CDR3 is TGTGCCAGCAGCCCCCGACAGGGTAGTTATGGCTACACCTTC. It translates to CASSPRQGSYGYTF.

The rearrangement links TRBV7-2 to TRBJ2-7; D is ambiguous. Trimming took off 0 bases at V and 3 bases at J, with 6 bases between the two ends. CDR3 length: 13 residues. Germline V CDR1 and CDR2: SGHTA, FQGNSA. In DNA, the CDR3 is TGTGCCAGCAGCTTAGCGGAATTCTACGAGCAGTACTTC. The encoded protein is CASSLAEFYEQYF. The variable domain in full, completed from reference TRBV7-2 and TRBJ2-7, reads GAGVSQSPSNKVTEKGKDVELRCDPISGHTALYWYRQSLGQGLEFLIYFQGNSAPDKSGLPSDRFSAERTGGSVSTLTIQRTQQEDSAVYLCASSLAEFYEQYFGPGTRLTVT.

By share of the sample, this clonotype is medium-sized. The V and J genes are TRBV20-1 and TRBJ2-1; D might be TRBD2 (6 bases). Between the trimmed V and J ends, which lost 0 bases and 4 bases, there was a span of 13 bases. The CDR3 has 15 residues. Germline V CDR1 and CDR2: DFQATT, SNEGSKA (reference sequence). CDR3 protein: CSARDTPSVYNEQFF. For the CDR3, the DNA is TGCAGTGCTAGAGATACGCCTAGCGTATACAATGAGCAGTTCTTC.

This clonotype was found many times. The chain uses TRBV5-6 and TRBJ1-1; D perhaps matches TRBD1 (6 bases). This CDR3 region has 12 residues. CDR1 and CDR2 from the germline V gene are SGHDT and YYEEEE. V lost 4 bases and J lost 4, with 8 bases in between. Written as DNA, the CDR3 is TGTGCCAGCAGCGGGGACACCACTGAAGCTTTCTTT. Translation gives CASSGDTTEAFF.

In regard to this clonotype: Possible read error: a much larger clone is one base away. The chain employs TRBV5-1 and TRBJ2-7; 11 bases map to TRBD2. Germline V gene lookup returns CDR1 SGHRS and CDR2 YFSETQ. J gave up 5 bases and V 0 bases, and 1 base lay outside the gene matches. This CDR3 is 14 amino acids long. DNA for the CDR3: TGCGCCAGCAGCTTGGAACTAGCGGGAGACGAGCAGTACTTC. Amino acid sequence: CASSLELAGDEQYF.

There are many counts of this clonotype. This rearrangement joins TRBV5-6 to TRBJ2-3; 10 bases line up with TRBD2. The CDR3 has 16 residues. Germline CDR1 SGHDT, CDR2 YYEEEE. V was pared by 0 bases and J by 4 bases, with 5 bases of the junction left unmatched. The CDR3 spells CASSLAALAGADTQYF. CDR3 bases: TGTGCCAGCAGCTTGGCCGCGCTAGCGGGAGCAGATACGCAGTATTTT.

The chain couples TRBV7-9 to TRBJ2-3, with 12 bases matching TRBD2. The CDR3 has 18 amino acids. Germline V gene sequence: CDR1 SEHNR, CDR2 FQNEAQ (reference sequence). Trimming removed 3 bases from V and 2 bases from J; junction bases left unmatched: 9. DNA for the CDR3: TGTGCCAGCAGCTTCCAGGCCGGACTAGCGGGGATCACAGATACGCAGTATTTT. Amino acid sequence: CASSFQAGLAGITDTQYF.

In its sample, this clonotype was seen many times. The chain employs TRBV7-6 and TRBJ1-2; D remains unclear. In germline, CDR1 is SGHVS, CDR2 FNYEAQ. The CDR3 length is 13 residues. Trimming pared 1 base from V and 7 bases from J, leaving 10 bases between. The CDR3 DNA is TGTGCCAGCAGCTTAGGACCGACGGGTGGCTACACCTTC. Residues: CASSLGPTGGYTF.

This clonotype was observed many times. This sequence joins TRBV28 and TRBJ1-5; D gene uncertain. This CDR3 has 15 amino acids. Germline V gene sequence: CDR1 MDHEN, CDR2 SYDVKM. The germline V and J ends were trimmed by 3 bases and 6 bases, with 15 bases remaining between them. The DNA for the CDR3 is TGTGCCAGCAGTTTCGTGACTCTGGAGCGTCAGCCCCAGCATTTT. This translates into CASSFVTLERQPQHF.

This clonotype appeared a few times. V gene TRBV27 combines with J gene TRBJ2-1; D assignment may be TRBD1 or TRBD2 (6 bases each). V shed 2 bases and J shed 3 bases, with 8 bases lying between them. Germline V gene data show CDR1 as MNHEY and CDR2 as SMNVEV (reference sequence). This CDR3 spans 14 amino acids. Here the CDR3 reads CASSLGGRYNEQFF. Written as DNA, the CDR3 is TGTGCCAGCAGTTTAGGGGGGCGCTACAATGAGCAGTTCTTC.

The chain uses TRBV15 and TRBJ2-2, with a weak D call TRBD2 (5 bases). The V gene lost 0 bases and the J gene lost 4 bases, with 15 bases spanning the gap. The CDR3 has 17 amino acids. CDR1 is LNHNV, CDR2 YYDKDF, per germline (reference sequence). The CDR3, as DNA: TGTGCCACCAGCAGAGATCAAGGAGGCGCCGGCACCGGGGAGCTGTTTTTT. It translates to CATSRDQGGAGTGELFF.

This clonotype was seen repeatedly, ten times or more. This chain joins TRBV24-1 and TRBJ1-1; D gene uncertain. Trimming shortened V by 4 bases and J by 1 base, and 6 bases separated the two germline ends. CDR3 length equals 13 residues. Germline values: CDR1 KGHDR, CDR2 SFDVKD. CDR3 nucleotide sequence: TGTGCCACCAGTGAGGGCTCGAACACTGAAGCTTTCTTT. Encoded protein: CATSEGSNTEAFF.

There are many counts of this clonotype. The CDR3 region has the DNA TGTGCCAGCAGCCTCAACTACGAGCAGTACTTC. Its protein is CASSLNYEQYF. The V and J genes are TRBV7-2 and TRBJ2-7, with D unclear. CDR3 length equals 11 residues. Between the trimmed V and J ends, which lost 5 bases and 3 bases, there was a span of 5 bases. Germline V gene lookup returns CDR1 SGHTA and CDR2 FQGNSA. The whole variable domain, filled in from reference TRBV7-2 and TRBJ2-7, reads GAGVSQSPSNKVTEKGKDVELRCDPISGHTALYWYRQSLGQGLEFLIYFQGNSAPDKSGLPSDRFSAERTGGSVSTLTIQRTQQEDSAVYLCASSLNYEQYFGPGTRLTVT.

This clonotype was seen a handful of times. This sequence joins TRBV4-3 and TRBJ2-2; D unresolved. Per germline, CDR1 LGHNA and CDR2 YSLEER. The V end was cut by 2 bases, the J end by 0 bases, with 13 bases between. This CDR3 spans 17 amino acids. CDR3 sequence: CASSQLRRRPNTGELFF. CDR3 bases: TGCGCCAGCAGCCAACTCCGGCGAAGGCCGAACACCGGGGAGCTGTTTTTT.

V usage is TRBV19 and J usage is TRBJ2-7, with 7 nucleotides matching TRBD1. Per germline, CDR1 LNHDA and CDR2 SQIVND (reference sequence). Trimming at V came to 8 bases and at J to 5 bases, leaving 9 bases not matched to a gene. There are 13 residues in the CDR3. CDR3 region: CASALTGSHEQYF. For the CDR3, the DNA is TGTGCCAGTGCCTTGACAGGGTCCCACGAGCAGTACTTC. The full variable domain, its missing parts supplied by reference TRBV19 and TRBJ2-7, is DGGITQSPKYLFRKEGQNVTLSCEQNLNHDAMYWYRQDPGQGLRLIYYSQIVNDFQKGDIAEGYSVSREKKESFPLTVTSAQKNPTAFYLCASALTGSHEQYFGPGTRLTVT.

In this sample, this clonotype turned up many times. J is TRBJ2-4 and V is TRBV6-1; TRBD1 matches at 9 bases. Germline V gene sequence: CDR1 MNHNS, CDR2 SASEGT. With 6 bases clipped from V and 1 base from J, the junction kept 7 bases outside the gene matches. This CDR3 is 16 amino acids long. As DNA, the CDR3 is TGTGCCAGCAGCTCGAACAGGGGGCTGGCCAAAAACATTCAGTACTTC. It is translated as CASSSNRGLAKNIQYF.

In this sample, this clonotype turned up many times. The chain carries TRBV7-2 and TRBJ1-5; 7 nucleotides line up with TRBD1. Germline CDR1 is SGHTA and CDR2 is FQGNSA. The length of the CDR3 is 14 residues. The V gene end was trimmed by 4 bases and the J gene end by 3 bases; junction bases not matched to a gene: 3. The CDR3 sequence is CASSSTGFNQPQHF. CDR3 DNA sequence: TGTGCCAGCAGCTCGACAGGGTTCAATCAGCCCCAGCATTTT.